These 15 T cell receptor beta chains came from one sample sequenced in a study of T cell changes during pregnancy in multiple sclerosis (dated by TCRdb to about 2019). The library was made by the immunoSEQ multiplex PCR assay. Sourced from immuneACCESS, this table was stored by TCRdb with only in-frame sequences that have V and J called. A share of the clones is absent; for the studies checked, an unresolved V gene accounts for under half, and the remainder has no known explanation. This sample is represented by about 34,000 clones; under 90% of them were singletons. Roughly 4.7% of the sample is held by the ten biggest clonotypes. The sample here was CD8+ T cells from peripheral blood mononuclear cells, taken after pregnancy. These receptor sequences come from a female donor with multiple sclerosis, enrolled in a pregnancy study.

The genes are TRBV13 and TRBJ1-6, with 8 bases identical to TRBD1. The CDR3 covers 16 residues. In germline, CDR1 is PRHDT, CDR2 FYEKMQ (reference sequence). The ends lost 0 bases at V and 7 bases at J; junction bases unmatched: 5. CDR3 loop: CASSLGRTGRNSPLHF. CDR3 sequence (DNA): TGTGCCAGCAGCTTAGGCCGGACAGGGAGAAATTCACCCCTCCACTTT.

This chain joins TRBV9 and TRBJ1-2, with a possible D match to TRBD1 (6 bases). Germline CDR1 is SGDLS and CDR2 is YYNGEE. Trimming pared 1 base from V and 8 bases from J, leaving 9 bases between. There are 12 residues in the CDR3. The CDR3 loop reads CASSVSGGGYTF. For the CDR3, the DNA is TGTGCCAGCAGCGTATCTGGGGGCGGCTACACCTTC.

This rearrangement joins TRBV19 to TRBJ2-5; maybe TRBD1 (6 bases). Germline V gene data show CDR1 as LNHDA and CDR2 as SQIVND (reference sequence). CDR3 length: 17 residues. V was trimmed by 2 bases and J by 1 base, leaving 17 bases between them. The CDR3 loop reads CASSIRTAFLVQETQYF. For the CDR3, the DNA is TGTGCCAGTAGTATAAGGACAGCTTTCTTGGTCCAAGAGACCCAGTACTTC.

This sequence joins TRBV10-3 and TRBJ1-5; D is uncertain. CDR1 ENHRY and CDR2 SYGVKD come from the germline V gene. Trimming stripped 4 bases from V and 4 bases from J, with 8 bases between. The CDR3 is 13 residues long. CDR3 residues: CAISGAGNQPQHF. The CDR3 DNA sequence: TGTGCCATCAGTGGCGCAGGTAATCAGCCCCAGCATTTT.

V usage is TRBV19 and J usage is TRBJ1-5; tentatively, D is TRBD1 (6 bases). The CDR3 has 12 amino acids. Germline V gene sequence: CDR1 LNHDA, CDR2 SQIVND (reference sequence). Trimming removed 7 bases from V and 6 bases from J, with 10 bases in between. The CDR3 sequence: CASKQGGQPQHF. As DNA, the CDR3 is TGTGCCAGTAAACAGGGTGGTCAGCCCCAGCATTTT. Filled out from reference TRBV19 and TRBJ1-5, the complete variable domain reads DGGITQSPKYLFRKEGQNVTLSCEQNLNHDAMYWYRQDPGQGLRLIYYSQIVNDFQKGDIAEGYSVSREKKESFPLTVTSAQKNPTAFYLCASKQGGQPQHFGDGTRLSIL.

V is TRBV20-1 and J is TRBJ1-1, with a weak D call TRBD1 (5 bases). CDR1 and CDR2 from the germline V gene are DFQATT and SNEGSKA (reference sequence). The CDR3 is 11 amino acids. The germline V and J ends were trimmed by 6 bases and 6 bases, with 11 bases remaining between them. The CDR3 is CSAGGLAEAFF. CDR3 coding DNA: TGCAGTGCCGGGGGGTTGGCTGAAGCTTTCTTT.

The chain is built from TRBV7-9 and TRBJ2-7, with D unresolved. This CDR3 region has 17 residues. Germline loops: CDR1 SEHNR, CDR2 FQNEAQ (reference sequence). The germline V and J ends were trimmed by 2 bases and 2 bases, with 19 bases remaining between them. Here the CDR3 DNA reads TGTGCCAGCAGCTTACCGGCCCGCGGCCCGAACACCTACGAGCAGTACTTC. Translating it yields CASSLPARGPNTYEQYF.

This chain uses TRBV7-9 with TRBJ1-4; TRBD1 agrees at 9 bases. Germline V gives CDR1 SEHNR, CDR2 FQNEAQ (reference sequence). V gave up 2 bases and J gave up 5 bases; unmatched junction bases: 3. This CDR3 contains 15 residues. CDR3 coding DNA: TGTGCCAGCAGCTTAAGTGGACAGGGGAATGAAAAACTGTTTTTT. Translation: CASSLSGQGNEKLFF.

The chain combines TRBV12-5 with TRBJ2-7; possibly TRBD2 for D (6 bases). This CDR3 has 12 residues. CDR1 and CDR2 from the germline V gene are LGHNT and FRNRAP. CDR3 sequence: CASTSLSYEQYF. The CDR3 coding sequence is TGTGCCTCCACTAGCTTATCCTACGAGCAGTACTTC.

The chain recombines TRBV30 with TRBJ2-3; a possible D gene is TRBD1 (5 bases). Germline CDR1 is GTSNPN and CDR2 is SVGIG (reference sequence). Trimming shortened V by 2 bases and J by 3 bases, and 12 bases separated the two germline ends. The CDR3 is 14 residues long. The CDR3, as DNA: TGTGCCTGGAGTAAGGGGCTGGGGACAGATACGCAGTATTTT. It encodes CAWSKGLGTDTQYF.

The V call is TRBV4-2, the J call TRBJ2-7, with D maybe TRBD2 (6 bases). Germline V gives CDR1 LGHNA, CDR2 YNFKEQ. Trimming removed 5 bases at V and 2 bases at J, with 16 bases between. The CDR3 is made up of 15 amino acids. For the CDR3, the DNA is TGTGCCAGCAGCTCCCGCCCAGCTAGCGCCTACGAGCAGTACTTC. Encoded protein: CASSSRPASAYEQYF.

V and J are TRBV18 and TRBJ2-2; tentatively, D is TRBD2 (7 bases). The V gene lost 0 bases and the J gene lost 0 bases, with 14 bases spanning the gap. The CDR3 has 18 amino acids. Germline CDR1 reads KGHSH; CDR2 reads LQKENI. CDR3 sequence: CASSPPIGGTPNTGELFF. CDR3 DNA: TGTGCCAGCTCACCACCAATCGGGGGGACACCGAACACCGGGGAGCTGTTTTTT.

The genes are TRBV11-2 and TRBJ2-3, with 9 bases fitting TRBD1. The CDR3 is 15 residues long. The germline CDR1 and CDR2 sequences are SGHAT and FQNNGV. Losses at the gene ends were 6 bases for V and 4 bases for J; bases not matched to a gene: 8. The DNA of the CDR3 is TGTGCCAGCAGTCCCGGGACAGGGAGTGCAGATACGCAGTATTTT. Translation: CASSPGTGSADTQYF.

The rearrangement uses TRBV9 and TRBJ2-7, with TRBD1 as a possible D gene (6 bases). The germline CDR1 and CDR2 sequences are SGDLS and YYNGEE. V was trimmed by 2 bases and J by 2 bases, leaving 14 bases between them. This CDR3 contains 15 residues. For the CDR3, the DNA is TGTGCCAGCAGCGTCGATCAGGGGTGGCCCTACGAGCAGTACTTC. Translating gives CASSVDQGWPYEQYF.

The V and J genes are TRBV27 and TRBJ2-7, with 7 bases lining up with TRBD2. The CDR3 consists of 14 residues. Germline trimming cut 5 bases from V and 5 bases from J; bases unmatched to any gene: 9. Germline CDR1 is MNHEY and CDR2 is SMNVEV (reference sequence). CDR3 bases: TGTGCCAGCAGTCCTCGACGGGGGGACCACGAGCAGTACTTC. Residues: CASSPRRGDHEQYF.